This T cell receptor (beta chain) was documented in a study of T cells in Graves' hyperthyroidism and ophthalmopathy. Using RNA transcripts as the source, TCR beta CDR3 regions were amplified. In the first-round RT-PCR of the TCR CDR3, the HTBI primer set was used. TCRdb fed the multiplex PCR reads into MiXCR, producing one record per CDR3 protein. The sample yields under 350,000 distinct CDR3 sequences, about 17% seen once. Germline trimming cut 5 bases from V and 5 bases from J; bases unmatched to any gene: 7. From germline, CDR1 is LNHDA and CDR2 SQIVND (reference sequence). The CDR3 consists of 15 residues. This clonotype was counted many times.

The specimen sequenced was blood. This TCR came from a woman aged 60-70 years with Graves' ophthalmopathy. J is TRBJ2-1 and V is TRBV19, with 9 bases that match TRBD1. CDR3 sequence: CASSSPGQGDNEQFF. Here the CDR3 DNA reads TGTGCCAGTAGTTCTCCGGGACAGGGAGACAATGAGCAGTTCTTC.